This T cell receptor (beta chain) was profiled in a study of control samples from healthy donors and cancer patients. Produced via immunoSEQ multiplex PCR; TCRdb's table is partial and in-frame only. The sample lists tens of thousands of clones, about 87% occurring once. Concerning this clone: In the same sample, other DNA sequences code for this CDR3.

Sample: PBMCs. The receptor was derived from a woman aged 60 to 75 with lung cancer.

As DNA, the CDR3 is TGCGCCAGCAGCTTGGGAGAGAACACTGAAGCTTTCTTT. This codes for CASSLGENTEAFF. J is TRBJ1-1 and V is TRBV5-1; D ambiguous. This CDR3 spans 13 amino acids. Deletions cut 0 bases from V and 1 base from J, with 4 bases between. Germline CDR1 is SGHRS and CDR2 is YFSETQ.